Below are 8 T cell receptor beta chains sequenced from a single sample in a study of beta chain features in type 1 diabetes (dated by TCRdb to 2016 to 2018). Their antigens are not known. Library creation used the immunoSEQ multiplex PCR assay. The entire isolated RNA was reverse transcribed using the High Capacity cDNA Reverse Transcription Kit, and thus expressed TCRB transcripts were sequenced. Entries here come from immuneACCESS through TCRdb and include only in-frame sequences with V and J called. Some clones fail to appear in such tables; in the studies checked, an unresolved V gene covers under half of the shortfall, and the cause of the remainder is unknown. Here the sample has roughly 230,000 clones; approximately 10% occur a single time. The top ten clonotypes cover around 0.017% of the sample. On the study overall, not on this receptor specifically: In all four CD4+ subsets, TCRB CDR3 length was moderately but significantly shorter in type 1 diabetes patients.

The sample comprised naive CD4+ T cells from blood. The sample's cell subset or site label, in plain terms: true naive CD4+ T cells. These receptors all stem from a man in his thirties or forties with type 1 diabetes.

Points on this clone: At one of its ends the junction is not consistent with the germline gene, which may arise from a read error. The chain carries TRBV10-1 and TRBJ2-7; tentative D call: TRBD2 (6 bases). The CDR3 loop spans 12 amino acids. Per germline, CDR1 WNHNN and CDR2 SYGVQD (reference sequence). The CDR3 loop is CASSNSGGVSNF. For the CDR3, the DNA is TGCGCCAGCAGTAATAGCGGAGGGGTCTCGAACTTC.

J is TRBJ2-3 and V is TRBV6-5; 9 bases fit TRBD2. This CDR3 has 14 amino acids. V shed 5 bases, J shed 3 bases, and the junction held 3 bases outside the gene matches. CDR1 is MNHEY and CDR2 is SVGAGI in the germline V gene. The CDR3: CASSPSGRTDTQYF. The DNA for the CDR3 is TGTGCCAGCAGTCCGAGCGGGAGGACAGATACGCAGTATTTT.

This clone turned up a few times. The chain couples TRBV5-1 to TRBJ2-2; D is unresolved. Germline V gene data show CDR1 as SGHRS and CDR2 as YFSETQ. V was shortened by 0 bases and J by 5 bases, with 8 bases between the two germline ends. The CDR3 is 14 amino acids. This CDR3 is CASSLGQPTGELFF. CDR3 bases: TGCGCCAGCAGCTTGGGACAACCTACCGGGGAGCTGTTTTTT.

In this sample, this clone turned up a few times. V and J are TRBV7-3 and TRBJ1-1; possible D gene TRBD1, 6 bases. Per germline, CDR1 SGHTA and CDR2 FQGTGA. The CDR3 has 14 amino acids. Trimming took off 6 bases at V and 1 base at J, with 12 bases between the two ends. The chain's CDR3 is CASSRQAGNTEAFF. CDR3 bases: TGTGCCAGCAGTCGACAGGCGGGGAACACTGAAGCTTTCTTT.

The chain combines TRBV14 with TRBJ2-1; 10 nucleotides line up with TRBD1. CDR1 SGHDN and CDR2 FVKESK come from the germline V gene. The V gene end was trimmed by 4 bases and the J gene end by 8 bases; junction bases not matched to a gene: 5. The CDR3 covers 14 residues. The CDR3 DNA is TGTGCCAGCAGCCTCGACAGGGGGCAGGATGAGCAGTTCTTC. Its protein product is CASSLDRGQDEQFF.

This clone occurred a few times. J is TRBJ1-3 and V is TRBV30; D gene unclear. CDR3 length equals 16 residues. CDR1 is GTSNPN and CDR2 is SVGIG in the germline V gene (reference sequence). Trimming took off 3 bases at V and 1 base at J, with 16 bases between the two ends. The CDR3 here is CAWSLYPSKSGNTIYF. DNA of the CDR3: TGTGCCTGGAGCCTGTACCCGAGTAAATCTGGAAACACCATATATTTT.

A few counts support this clone. V and J are TRBV19 and TRBJ2-3; 7 bases agree with TRBD1. The CDR3 loop spans 14 amino acids. Looked up from germline, CDR1 is LNHDA and CDR2 is SQIVND (reference sequence). The trim removed 8 bases at V and 5 bases at J, leaving 10 bases unmatched. The DNA of the CDR3 is TGTGCCAGTGGTCGACAGGGCCCAGAAGATACGCAGTATTTT. This encodes CASGRQGPEDTQYF.

This clone has more than one count but fewer than ten. The chain is built from TRBV28 and TRBJ2-4; D not resolved. The ends were cut back, 4 bases at V and 9 bases at J, with 16 bases in the middle. CDR3 length equals 14 residues. The V gene's germline CDR1 is MDHEN and CDR2 SYDVKM. The CDR3 region has the DNA TGTGCCAGCAGTTACCCCCTCTCAGGTTCCATTCAGTACTTC. This gives the protein CASSYPLSGSIQYF.